The 27 T cell receptor beta chains listed next were all sequenced from one sample in a study of blood T cells in healthy people across ages. For the second PCR, which ran for about 7 to 11 cycles, a sample-barcoded 5' primer and a J-beta primer mix were used. TCRdb re-called the 5' RACE reads through MiXCR, storing one row per CDR3 protein. Altogether 1,500,000 or so distinct CDR3 sequences are present, roughly 64% being singletons, with the ten largest covering over 5%. The sequencing sample was made of blood. All receptors come from a man younger than 35 in good health.

The rearrangement links TRBV10-3 to TRBJ2-7; D ambiguous. Germline CDR1 and CDR2: ENHRY and SYGVKD. Trimming took off 2 bases at V and 5 bases at J, with 10 bases between the two ends. The CDR3 loop spans 13 amino acids. As DNA, the CDR3 is TGTGCCATCAGTGAGGACCGATGGGACGAGCAGTACTTC. Its protein product is CAISEDRWDEQYF.

Remarks on this clonotype: Compared with germline, one end of the junction differs, possibly owing to a read error. CDR3 in amino acids: CAVSEFGGSYEQYF. The CDR3 nucleotides are TGTGCCGTCAGTGAGTTCGGAGGATCCTACGAGCAGTACTTC. The V and J genes are TRBV10-3 and TRBJ2-7, with D maybe TRBD2 (5 bases). Per germline, CDR1 ENHRY and CDR2 SYGVKD. The CDR3 runs to 14 residues.

The chain couples TRBV12-3 or TRBV12-4 to TRBJ1-1; the D is unclear. V dropped 2 bases and J dropped 2 bases, with 6 bases sitting between them. This CDR3 contains 13 residues. For the CDR3, the DNA is TGTGCCAGCAGTTTACATTTCAACACTGAAGCTTTCTTT. Amino acid sequence: CASSLHFNTEAFF.

The rearrangement joins TRBV7-2 to TRBJ2-7, with a weak D call TRBD2 (5 bases). V was shortened by 5 bases and J by 4 bases, with 18 bases between the two germline ends. This CDR3 has 15 amino acids. CDR1 is SGHTA and CDR2 is FQGNSA in the germline V gene. The CDR3 is CASSRTDTSGYEQYF. CDR3 coding DNA: TGTGCCAGCAGCCGTACCGACACCTCGGGGTACGAGCAGTACTTC.

This clonotype turned up a few times. The chain has TRBV29-1 and TRBJ2-3; a possible D gene is TRBD1 (7 bases). Germline V lookup: CDR1 SQVTM, CDR2 ANQGSEA. Trimming removed 7 bases from V and 0 bases from J, with 23 bases in between. The CDR3 sequence is 17 residues long. Written as DNA, the CDR3 is TGCAGCGCCGCAGGGGGTGAGGCGGGGCATAGCACAGATACGCAGTATTTT. Amino acids: CSAAGGEAGHSTDTQYF.

This clonotype was counted between two and nine times. The chain is built from TRBV4-1 and TRBJ1-4, with D unresolved. This CDR3 is 15 amino acids long. CDR1 is MGHRA and CDR2 is YSYEKL in the germline V gene. Trimming left V 1 base short and J 2 bases short, with 8 bases between. The chain's CDR3 is CASSQVTRTNEKLFF. The CDR3, as DNA: TGCGCCAGCAGCCAAGTCACAAGGACTAATGAAAAACTGTTTTTT.

The V and J genes are TRBV7-2 and TRBJ2-1; 12 bases map to TRBD2. The CDR3 extends over 17 amino acids. The germline V gene encodes CDR1 SGHTA and CDR2 FQGNSA. V shed 0 bases, J shed 4 bases, and the junction held 4 bases outside the gene matches. The CDR3 is CASSLAKTSGGYNEQFF. CDR3 nucleotide sequence: TGTGCCAGCAGCTTAGCTAAGACTAGCGGGGGATACAATGAGCAGTTCTTC.

The chain combines TRBV3-1 with TRBJ2-4, with D perhaps given as TRBD1 or TRBD2 (5 bases each). TRBJ2-7 matches the DNA end more closely, so the J call is doubtful. Per the germline V gene, CDR1 is LGHDT and CDR2 is YNNKEL (reference sequence). The CDR3 runs to 16 residues. This chain's CDR3 is CASSPFGGAGTYEQYF. The CDR3 DNA is TGTGCCAGCAGCCCCTTTGGGGGAGCTGGGACGTACGAGCAGTACTTC.

The chain uses TRBV7-2 and TRBJ2-5, with no clear D. The J call may be wrong; the DNA end is better matched by TRBJ2-7. The CDR3 spans 15 residues. Germline CDR1 reads SGHTA; CDR2 reads FQGNSA. CDR3 sequence reads: CASSLTSTQTYEQYF. The CDR3 region has the DNA TGTGCCAGCAGTCTAACTTCGACACAAACCTACGAGCAGTACTTC.

The chain uses TRBV4-1 and TRBJ2-4, with D tentatively TRBD2 (6 bases). V lost 8 bases, J lost 1 base, and 12 bases lay in between. CDR3 size: 14 residues. Germline-derived CDR1 and CDR2 are MGHRA and YSYEKL. CDR3 region: CASRGFGAKNIQYF. The CDR3 bases are TGCGCCAGCCGGGGGTTTGGGGCCAAAAACATTCAGTACTTC.

The V call is TRBV12-5, the J call TRBJ2-5; unclear D gene. CDR3 length: 14 amino acids. Per germline, CDR1 LGHNT and CDR2 FRNRAP. The V end was cut by 6 bases, the J end by 7 bases, with 18 bases between. CDR3: CASGQEVPLGTQYF. Here the CDR3 DNA reads TGTGCTAGTGGGCAAGAGGTTCCCCTCGGGACCCAGTACTTC.

This clonotype was seen only a few times. The chain recombines TRBV14 with TRBJ2-3; D is uncertain. Trimming left V 2 bases short and J 6 bases short, with 15 bases between. Germline CDR1 and CDR2: SGHDN and FVKESK. CDR3 length: 15 amino acids. CDR3 sequence: CASSQQDKTWDTQYF. The CDR3 DNA is TGTGCCAGCAGCCAACAAGACAAGACTTGGGATACGCAGTATTTT.

This clonotype appeared a single time. The chain combines TRBV10-3 with TRBJ2-1; 7 nucleotides match TRBD1. This CDR3 has 13 residues. Germline trimming cut 8 bases from V and 6 bases from J; bases unmatched to any gene: 7. The germline gives CDR1 ENHRY, CDR2 SYGVKD. The chain's CDR3 is CAIQGTVSNEQFF. The DNA for the CDR3 is TGTGCCATCCAAGGGACAGTCTCCAATGAGCAGTTCTTC.

The chain combines TRBV20-1 with TRBJ2-1; a weak D match, TRBD1 (5 bases). This CDR3 region has 15 residues. V was trimmed by 6 bases and J by 8 bases, leaving 23 bases between them. CDR1 and CDR2 (germline): DFQATT, SNEGSKA (reference sequence). CDR3 DNA: TGCAGTGCCCTTTTCAGGGCTTCCAGAGTGGATGAGCAGTTCTTC. This sequence encodes CSALFRASRVDEQFF.

The CDR3 is CASSYRAGDPEAFF. The CDR3 nucleotides read TGTGCCAGCAGTTATCGCGCAGGGGACCCTGAAGCTTTCTTT. The J gene is TRBJ1-1, the V gene TRBV12-3 or TRBV12-4; tentative D call: TRBD1 (6 bases). This CDR3 has 14 residues. The V end lost 4 bases, the J end lost 6 bases, and 15 bases lay between the germline ends.

There are many counts of this clonotype. In DNA, the CDR3 is TGCAGTGCTTCGACAGGGGGGGATTTTCAGCCCCAGCATTTT. As protein: CSASTGGDFQPQHF. This chain joins TRBV20-1 and TRBJ1-5, with 9 positions matching TRBD1. The CDR3 sequence is 14 residues long. CDR1 is DFQATT and CDR2 is SNEGSKA in the germline V gene (reference sequence). Trimming removed 5 bases from V and 6 bases from J; junction bases left unmatched: 8.

The CDR3 spells CASSVGTGWYNEQFF. Here the CDR3 DNA reads TGTGCCAGCAGCGTAGGAACAGGTTGGTACAATGAGCAGTTCTTC. V gene TRBV9 combines with J gene TRBJ2-1, with D possibly being TRBD1 (5 bases). V lost 0 bases, J lost 4 bases, and 11 bases lay in between. Germline CDR1 SGDLS, CDR2 YYNGEE. This CDR3 spans 15 amino acids.

A few counts support this clonotype. The chain has TRBV5-5 and TRBJ1-5; no reliable D call. This CDR3 has 16 amino acids. CDR1 and CDR2 (germline): SGHKS, YYEKEE (reference sequence). V shed 0 bases and J shed 0 bases, with 10 bases lying between them. The CDR3 nucleotides read TGTGCCAGCAGCTTGGAGGCAGCCTTTAGCAATCAGCCCCAGCATTTT. Its translation: CASSLEAAFSNQPQHF.

As to this clonotype: One end of the junction is discordant with germline, which a read error may explain. CDR3 protein: CASILVREDTQYF. In nucleotides, the CDR3 is TGCGCCAGCATCTTGGTTCGGGAAGATACGCAGTATTTT. The chain uses TRBV5-1 and TRBJ2-3, with TRBD2 as a possible D gene (5 bases). The CDR3 is made up of 13 amino acids. Germline loops: CDR1 SGHRS, CDR2 YFSETQ.

This chain uses TRBV6-2 or TRBV6-3 with TRBJ2-2; D is unresolved. V was clipped by 6 bases and J by 9 bases, with 8 bases between them. This CDR3 contains 11 residues. CDR1 MNHEY and CDR2 SVGEGT come from the germline V gene. The CDR3 DNA sequence: TGTGCCAGCAGGGGCCCACGGGAGCTGTTTTTT. It encodes CASRGPRELFF.

This clonotype turned up a few times. CDR3 DNA: TGTGCCAGCAGTGTAAGGGGGAACACTGAAGCTTTCTTT. Amino acid sequence: CASSVRGNTEAFF. This sequence joins TRBV2 and TRBJ1-1; weak D call: TRBD1 (5 bases). The CDR3 has 13 residues. With 4 bases removed from V and 1 base from J, the gap between germline ends came to 7 bases. CDR1 is SNHLY, CDR2 FYNNEI, per germline. Looking up the rest from reference TRBV2 and TRBJ1-1 gives the full variable domain: EPEVTQTPSHQVTQMGQEVILRCVPISNHLYFYWYRQILGQKVEFLVSFYNNEISEKSEIFDDQFSVERPDGSNFTLKIRSTKLEDSAMYFCASSVRGNTEAFFGQGTRLTVV.

The CDR3 protein is CASSPTFGGNQPQHF. CDR3 DNA sequence: TGTGCCAGCAGCCCAACCTTTGGGGGGAATCAGCCCCAGCATTTT. The chain joins TRBV4-2 to TRBJ1-5, with a possible D match to TRBD1 (5 bases). The CDR3 runs to 15 residues. V gave up 4 bases and J gave up 4 bases, with 14 bases separating them. The V gene's germline CDR1 is LGHNA and CDR2 YNFKEQ.

This chain links TRBV12-3 or TRBV12-4 with TRBJ2-3, with D perhaps matching TRBD2 (5 bases). This CDR3 has 14 residues. Trimming stripped 4 bases from V and 4 bases from J, with 12 bases between. The CDR3 here is CASSSIGVPDTQYF. The DNA of the CDR3 is TGTGCCAGCAGTTCGATCGGGGTCCCAGATACGCAGTATTTT.

Comments on this clonotype: An end of the junction does not agree with germline; a read error may underlie this. V gene TRBV9 combines with J gene TRBJ2-3; 8 positions agree with TRBD2. Germline CDR1 and CDR2: SGDLS and YYNGEE. The CDR3 totals 14 residues. This CDR3 reads CASSVRTSTDRQYF. The CDR3 DNA reads as TGTGCCAGCAGCGTACGGACTAGCACAGATAGGCAGTATTTT.

The rearrangement links TRBV5-8 to TRBJ1-4, with D perhaps matching TRBD1 (5 bases). The V end lost 4 bases, the J end lost 0 bases, and 10 bases lay between the germline ends. This CDR3 contains 15 residues. In germline, CDR1 is SGHTS, CDR2 YDEGEE. The DNA for the CDR3 is TGTGCCAGCAGCGTGGGGACTACAACTAATGAAAAACTGTTTTTT. Its protein product is CASSVGTTTNEKLFF.

V is TRBV13 and J is TRBJ2-3; 11 bases agree with TRBD2. Germline CDR1 reads PRHDT; CDR2 reads FYEKMQ (reference sequence). V lost 5 bases to trimming and J lost 1 base; unmatched junction nucleotides: 8. This CDR3 region has 17 residues. CDR3 sequence reads: CASSPPLLAGGTDTQYF. CDR3 nucleotide sequence: TGTGCCAGCAGCCCACCACTACTAGCGGGGGGCACAGATACGCAGTATTTT.

This clonotype has only a few counts. The rearrangement joins TRBV4-2 to TRBJ2-7, with D uncertain. This CDR3 is 16 amino acids long. V gave up 4 bases and J gave up 2 bases, with 18 bases separating them. CDR1 and CDR2 from the germline V gene are LGHNA and YNFKEQ. Here the CDR3 reads CASSLILRTEPYEQYF. The DNA for the CDR3 is TGTGCCAGCAGCCTCATTCTCAGGACGGAACCCTACGAGCAGTACTTC.